The 8 T cell receptor beta chains listed next were all sequenced from one sample in a study of human T cells and chemical hapten exposure (dated by TCRdb to about 2021). To prepare the library, 5' RACE was applied. TCRdb shows the sequencer as Illumina MiSeq. The public reads were run again by TCRdb, first through fastp at Q25 and then through MiXCR, and only productive beta chains were kept. Rows matching on CDR3 protein sequence are summarized as one entry with the most common DNA and genes. Across this sample there are 100,000 to 120,000 distinct CDR3 sequences, with around 20% seen only once. The top ten constitute about 3% of the sample. Unfractionated whole blood was collected in Tempus Blood RNA tubes, and total RNA was extracted from that blood. These receptors all come from a human donor in good health.

The chain has TRBV14 and TRBJ2-7; D might be TRBD2 (5 bases). Germline V gives CDR1 SGHDN, CDR2 FVKESK. The V end was cut by 2 bases, the J end by 1 base, with 9 bases between. CDR3 size: 14 residues. CDR3 sequence: CASSQRTLSYEQYF. The CDR3 DNA sequence: TGTGCCAGCAGCCAAAGGACTCTATCCTACGAGCAGTACTTC.

J is TRBJ1-1 and V is TRBV5-1; the D is unclear. The CDR3 totals 13 residues. V was pared by 0 bases and J by 0 bases, with 3 bases between. In germline, CDR1 is SGHRS, CDR2 YFSETQ. CDR3 nucleotides: TGCGCCAGCAGCTTGGTGATGAACACTGAAGCTTTCTTT. Its protein product is CASSLVMNTEAFF.

The chain couples TRBV12-3 or TRBV12-4 to TRBJ1-1; no definite D call. The CDR3 totals 13 residues. Trimming shortened V by 5 bases and J by 3 bases, and 10 bases separated the two germline ends. CDR3 in amino acids: CASSNTEYTEAFF. CDR3 sequence (DNA): TGTGCCAGCAGTAACACAGAATACACTGAAGCTTTCTTT.

This clonotype was found many times. This rearrangement joins TRBV27 to TRBJ2-3; D is undetermined. This CDR3 is built from 15 residues. In germline, CDR1 is MNHEY, CDR2 SMNVEV (reference sequence). Between the trimmed V and J ends, which lost 6 bases and 1 base, there was a span of 14 bases. In nucleotides, the CDR3 is TGTGCCAGCAGCCTCAGGCAGCCAGGCACAGATACGCAGTATTTT. It yields the protein CASSLRQPGTDTQYF.

V gene TRBV6-2 or TRBV6-3 combines with J gene TRBJ2-1, with D perhaps matching TRBD2 (5 bases). The length of the CDR3 is 18 residues. V was clipped by 7 bases and J by 0 bases, with 22 bases between them. CDR1 and CDR2 (germline): MNHEY, SVGEGT. CDR3 nucleotides: TGTGCCAGCACTCTCGAGGGCTGGGAGCGCAGCTCCTACAATGAGCAGTTCTTC. Translating it yields CASTLEGWERSSYNEQFF.

The chain joins TRBV7-6 to TRBJ2-3; 10 nucleotides align to TRBD2. V shed 5 bases and J 2 bases; nucleotides not matched to a gene: 7. Germline V CDR1 and CDR2: SGHVS, FNYEAQ. The CDR3 loop spans 16 amino acids. The CDR3 region is CASSTYSGGNTDTQYF. The CDR3 DNA sequence: TGTGCCAGCAGCACTTATAGCGGGGGGAACACAGATACGCAGTATTTT. Full variable domain (remainder filled in from reference TRBV7-6 and TRBJ2-3): GAGVSQSPRYKVTKRGQDVALRCDPISGHVSLYWYRQALGQGPEFLTYFNYEAQQDKSGLPNDRFSAERPEGSISTLTIQRTEQRDSAMYRCASSTYSGGNTDTQYFGPGTRLTVL.

This clonotype occurred a few times. This rearrangement joins TRBV6-5 to TRBJ2-5, with a weak D call TRBD1 (6 bases). CDR1 is MNHEY, CDR2 SVGAGI, per germline. CDR3 length: 14 amino acids. Trimming cost V 0 bases and J 5 bases, with 10 bases left between them. This CDR3 reads CASSYSKRGETQYF. CDR3 bases: TGTGCCAGCAGTTACTCGAAAAGGGGGGAGACCCAGTACTTC.

Points on this clonotype: A much larger clone lies one base from this, so it may be a read error. The J gene is TRBJ2-3, the V gene TRBV5-1; TRBD1 is a possible D gene (6 bases). Germline V gives CDR1 SGHRS, CDR2 YFSETQ. The CDR3 runs 14 residues. The CDR3 sequence: CASSHRASTDTRYF. CDR3 nucleotides: TGCGCCAGCAGCCACAGGGCCAGCACAGATACGCGGTATTTT.